These T cell receptor beta chains were read from a single sample in a study of OX40 agonist ivuxolimab in advanced cancers. Measured with immunoSEQ multiplex PCR; TCRdb has only the in-frame clones, and not every one. Among nearly 55,000 clones, roughly 81% were seen once, and the ten largest hold 1% to 1.5%. The material was CD4+ or CD8+ T cells sorted from blood, obtained in a trial of the OX40 agonist ivuxolimab. Source of these receptors: an adult with an advanced solid tumor such as melanoma, head and neck, liver or kidney cancer. Each CDR3 is given with its conserved first and last residue. The order of the fields is V gene, J gene, D gene, clone size, CDR3 DNA, CDR3 protein. D genes are given only for firm matches. The size field is filled for only some rows; it gives once, few, many or a size class.

V gene: TRBV5-1; J gene: TRBJ2-3; D gene: TRBD2; clone size: once; CDR3 DNA: TGCGCCAGCAGCTTCGTAGCGGGAGGGTCAGGACAACCGCAGTATTTT; CDR3 protein: CASSFVAGGSGQPQYF
V gene: TRBV9; J gene: TRBJ1-1; D gene: -; clone size: -; CDR3 DNA: TGTGCCAGCAGCGCTTCCAGGACATCGACTGAAGCTTTCTTT; CDR3 protein: CASSASRTSTEAFF
V gene: TRBV7-8; J gene: TRBJ2-7; D gene: -; clone size: -; CDR3 DNA: TGTGCCAGCAGCCAACAGTGGGACCCCCGCGGCGAGCAGTACTTC; CDR3 protein: CASSQQWDPRGEQYF
V gene: TRBV6-5; J gene: TRBJ2-7; D gene: -; clone size: -; CDR3 DNA: TGTGCCACCCTACCCGTCACAGGGTCCTACGAGCAGTACTTC; CDR3 protein: CATLPVTGSYEQYF
V gene: TRBV21-1; J gene: TRBJ1-2; D gene: -; clone size: -; CDR3 DNA: TGTGCCAGCAGCAAAGTAACGATCTACTATGGCTACACCTTC; CDR3 protein: CASSKVTIYYGYTF
V gene: TRBV28; J gene: TRBJ1-2; D gene: TRBD1; clone size: -; CDR3 DNA: TGTGCCAGCAGTCTAGGAGACAAAAGGGACAGCGGGTCCTATGGCTACACCTTC; CDR3 protein: CASSLGDKRDSGSYGYTF
V gene: TRBV6-1; J gene: TRBJ2-5; D gene: TRBD2; clone size: -; CDR3 DNA: TGTGCCAGCAGTGGGGGACTAGTACAAGAGACCCAGTACTTC; CDR3 protein: CASSGGLVQETQYF
V gene: TRBV9; J gene: TRBJ2-1; D gene: TRBD2; clone size: -; CDR3 DNA: TGTGCCAGCAGCGTAGTAGGGACTAGTGGGTACAATGAGCAGTTCTTC; CDR3 protein: CASSVVGTSGYNEQFF
V gene: TRBV28; J gene: TRBJ1-1; D gene: -; clone size: -; CDR3 DNA: TGTGCCAGCAGTTTCCTGCAGGCCACCGGGGGAACTGAAGCTTTCTTT; CDR3 protein: CASSFLQATGGTEAFF
V gene: TRBV6-6; J gene: TRBJ1-1; D gene: -; clone size: -; CDR3 DNA: TGTGCCAGCAGCAGGGACACTGAAGCTTTCTTT; CDR3 protein: CASSRDTEAFF
V gene: TRBV18; J gene: TRBJ1-3; D gene: TRBD1; clone size: -; CDR3 DNA: TGTGCCAGCTCACCGATACGACAGGGCGGTCCCTCTGGAAACACCATATATTTT; CDR3 protein: CASSPIRQGGPSGNTIYF
V gene: TRBV10-1; J gene: TRBJ1-1; D gene: TRBD1; clone size: few; CDR3 DNA: TGCGCCAGCAGTGAGTCGAATTCTTGGACAGGGCAAAAGAACACTGAAGCTTTCTTT; CDR3 protein: CASSESNSWTGQKNTEAFF
V gene: TRBV5-4; J gene: TRBJ2-5; D gene: -; clone size: -; CDR3 DNA: TGTGCCAGCAGCATGATGACGGGACAAGAGACCCAGTACTTC; CDR3 protein: CASSMMTGQETQYF
V gene: TRBV6-6; J gene: TRBJ2-2; D gene: -; clone size: once; CDR3 DNA: TGTGCCAGCAGTTACGGAGGGGGCGGCAGCACCGGGGAGCTGTTTTTT; CDR3 protein: CASSYGGGGSTGELFF
V gene: TRBV6-5; J gene: TRBJ1-2; D gene: -; clone size: -; CDR3 DNA: TGTGCCACCTCTCATCAGGGAGACTATGGCTACACCTTC; CDR3 protein: CATSHQGDYGYTF
V gene: TRBV7-8; J gene: TRBJ2-7; D gene: -; clone size: -; CDR3 DNA: TGTGCCAGCGCAGGGATTATGACCCCGAGCTCCTACGAGCAGTACTTC; CDR3 protein: CASAGIMTPSSYEQYF
V gene: TRBV7-2; J gene: TRBJ1-1; D gene: -; clone size: -; CDR3 DNA: TGTGCCAGCAGCTTATTTTGGATGAACACTGAAGCTTTCTTT; CDR3 protein: CASSLFWMNTEAFF
V gene: TRBV6-1; J gene: TRBJ2-7; D gene: TRBD2; clone size: -; CDR3 DNA: TGTGCCAGCAGTGAAAGGAGGAGAGCGCGTTTAGCGGGTGTAACCTACGAGCAGTACTTC; CDR3 protein: CASSERRRARLAGVTYEQYF
V gene: TRBV9; J gene: TRBJ2-2; D gene: -; clone size: -; CDR3 DNA: TGTGCCAGCACCCGGGAACCGAACACCGGGGAGCTGTTTTTT; CDR3 protein: CASTREPNTGELFF
V gene: TRBV19; J gene: TRBJ2-6; D gene: TRBD1; clone size: -; CDR3 DNA: TGTGCCAGTAGGGACAGGGGTCAAGGCAACGTCCTGACTTTC; CDR3 protein: CASRDRGQGNVLTF
V gene: TRBV18; J gene: TRBJ2-3; D gene: TRBD1; clone size: -; CDR3 DNA: TGTGCCAGCTCACCGACGACAGGGGGTACGCAGTATTTT; CDR3 protein: CASSPTTGGTQYF
V gene: TRBV6-5; J gene: TRBJ1-1; D gene: -; clone size: -; CDR3 DNA: TGTGCCAGCAGTTACTCTGCCGGGGAGAACACTGAAGCTTTCTTT; CDR3 protein: CASSYSAGENTEAFF